This paragraph covers one T cell receptor beta chain sequence. The data are from a study of T cell changes during pregnancy in multiple sclerosis. The V end lost 3 bases, the J end lost 6 bases, and 12 bases lay between the germline ends. Germline V gene data show CDR1 as MNHNS and CDR2 as SASEGT. The CDR3 has 14 amino acids. Data came from immunoSEQ multiplex PCR; TCRdb stores just in-frame clones and leaves some out. The table records about 38,000 clones, approximately 92% of them present only once. The chain couples TRBV6-1 to TRBJ2-1; perhaps TRBD2 as D (6 bases). The TCR comes from a female donor with multiple sclerosis, enrolled in a pregnancy study. The sequences come from CD8+ T cells from peripheral blood mononuclear cells, collected after pregnancy. CDR3 sequence (DNA): TGTGCCAGCAGTGACGGGGGAGCCTCCAATGAGCAGTTCTTC. Its translation: CASSDGGASNEQFF.